Below are 5 T cell receptor beta chains sequenced from a single sample in a study of blood T cell repertoires in COVID-19. Measured with immunoSEQ multiplex PCR; TCRdb has only the in-frame clones, and not every one. The table shows a few hundred thousand clones, with approximately 88% occurring only once. Sequencing was performed on PBMCs or T cells enriched from blood (not recorded which). The receptors originated from a middle-aged woman who had recovered from COVID-19.

The genes are TRBV9 and TRBJ2-7, with a tentative D call TRBD1 (6 bases). Trimming removed 3 bases at V and 3 bases at J, with 13 bases between. The CDR3 consists of 14 residues. The germline V gene has CDR1 SGDLS and CDR2 YYNGEE. The CDR3 region has the DNA TGTGCCAGCAGCGGCAGGGGAGAGGTCTACGAGCAGTACTTC. Protein sequence: CASSGRGEVYEQYF.

The chain couples TRBV24-1 to TRBJ1-4; D gene uncertain. Germline loops: CDR1 KGHDR, CDR2 SFDVKD. The V end lost 4 bases, the J end lost 0 bases, and 5 bases lay between the germline ends. CDR3 size: 14 residues. In DNA form, the CDR3 reads TGTGCCACCAGTGAAAGCCCAACTAATGAAAAACTGTTTTTT. It is translated as CATSESPTNEKLFF.

This sequence joins TRBV6-5 and TRBJ2-3; D is unresolved. Per germline, CDR1 MNHEY and CDR2 SVGAGI. Trimming pared 6 bases from V and 2 bases from J, leaving 12 bases between. This CDR3 contains 14 residues. CDR3 in amino acids: CASSPPTSTDTQYF. CDR3 DNA sequence: TGTGCCAGCAGCCCGCCCACTTCCACAGATACGCAGTATTTT.

This rearrangement joins TRBV9 to TRBJ2-7, with D perhaps TRBD2 (6 bases). Germline V gene sequence: CDR1 SGDLS, CDR2 YYNGEE. V was clipped by 0 bases and J by 0 bases, with 10 bases between them. The length of the CDR3 is 15 residues. CDR3 coding DNA: TGTGCCAGCAGCGTAGCTAGCGAATACTCCTACGAGCAGTACTTC. Translating gives CASSVASEYSYEQYF.

This chain uses TRBV2 with TRBJ1-5, with TRBD1 identical over 7 bases. V dropped 8 bases and J dropped 0; count of bases not matched to a gene: 10. The CDR3 totals 16 residues. The germline V gene has CDR1 SNHLY and CDR2 FYNNEI. CDR3 nucleotide sequence: TGTGCCAGCCACTCAGCCTACAGGGGTAGCAATCAGCCCCAGCATTTT. Translation gives CASHSAYRGSNQPQHF.